This T cell receptor beta chain was profiled in a study of graft-versus-host responses after intestinal transplantation. Study-level background: Each patient got anti-thymocyte globulin induction, then tacrolimus and steroids for around three years. Notes on the study in general: Some GvH clones appeared in ileal mucosa or blood before recipient bone marrow. In patients with graft-donor T cell macrochimerism, allograft graft-versus-host to host-versus-graft clonal ratios were high. An association linked early post-transplant HvG declines with peak circulating GvH clone levels.

Germline values: CDR1 MNHNS, CDR2 SASEGT. CDR3 length: 15 amino acids. V shed 5 bases and J 4 bases; nucleotides not matched to a gene: 5. As to this clone: Its antigen is not known.

Assay used: immunoSEQ multiplex PCR; TCRdb lists only in-frame clones, some missing. The table records tens of thousands of clones, roughly 88% of them present only once. The starting material was unstimulated CD4+ T cells sorted from spleen or lymph node cells, obtained before intestinal transplant. The chain recombines TRBV6-1 with TRBJ2-7; 13 bases are a match to TRBD2. The TCR was taken from a human donor who received an intestinal transplant. CDR3 amino acids: CASSTRTSGGYEQYF. The CDR3 DNA reads as TGTGCCAGCAGTACCCGGACTAGCGGGGGTTACGAGCAGTACTTC.